The 28 T cell receptor beta chains below all came from one sample that was sequenced in a study of human T cells and chemical hapten exposure. TCRdb fed the RACE reads into MiXCR, producing one record per CDR3 protein. The repertoire holds 150,000 to 200,000 distinct CDR3 sequences, with about 15% as singletons. Noted time point: patch test 1, 2 weeks after DPC sensitization. Stated treatment: therapeutic diphenylcyclopropenone sensitization with weekly scalp DPC. Sequenced here: whole blood, sampled in connection with sensitization to the hapten diphenylcyclopropenone (DPC). These receptor sequences come from a young woman with alopecia areata. Some clones in this sample may be carry-over from other donors' samples.

This clonotype was detected only a few times. This rearrangement joins TRBV24-1 to TRBJ1-4; D gene uncertain. The V end lost 2 bases, the J end lost 10 bases, and 16 bases lay between the germline ends. CDR1 is KGHDR, CDR2 SFDVKD, per germline. The length of the CDR3 is 15 residues. The CDR3 loop is CATSDSGNNFGKLFF. In DNA form, the CDR3 reads TGTGCCACCAGTGATTCGGGTAACAATTTCGGAAAACTGTTTTTT.

The rearrangement uses TRBV7-9 and TRBJ1-2; 7 nucleotides align to TRBD1. J lost 8 bases, V lost 6 bases, and 9 bases had no gene match. This CDR3 is built from 13 residues. Germline loops: CDR1 SEHNR, CDR2 FQNEAQ (reference sequence). The CDR3 region is CASSRDSARGYTF. The CDR3 coding sequence is TGTGCCAGCAGTCGGGACAGCGCTAGGGGCTACACCTTC.

This clonotype showed up many times. The rearrangement uses TRBV12-3 or TRBV12-4 and TRBJ1-3, with 8 bases matching TRBD1. V lost 6 bases and J lost 2; bases outside the gene matches: 3. The length of the CDR3 is 14 residues. CDR3: CASRTGVPGNTIYF. CDR3 coding DNA: TGTGCCAGCAGGACAGGGGTACCTGGAAACACCATATATTTT.

This clonotype has just a few counts. This sequence joins TRBV24-1 and TRBJ1-5, with D maybe TRBD1 (6 bases). V lost 2 bases to trimming and J lost 7 bases, with 17 bases between them. The CDR3 extends over 16 amino acids. Germline V gene data show CDR1 as KGHDR and CDR2 as SFDVKD. As DNA, the CDR3 is TGTGCCACCAGTGATTCAATCGCGCAGGGGAACCAGCCCCAGCATTTT. Translated, it gives CATSDSIAQGNQPQHF.

The chain links TRBV30 to TRBJ2-3; D uncertain. The CDR3 runs 13 residues. Trimming stripped 5 bases from V and 4 bases from J, with 13 bases between. In germline, CDR1 is GTSNPN, CDR2 SVGIG (reference sequence). The CDR3 reads CAWSLGSSDTQYF. DNA for the CDR3: TGTGCCTGGTCCCTTGGGTCTTCAGATACGCAGTATTTT.

This clonotype was observed many times. This chain connects TRBV5-6 to TRBJ1-6; perhaps TRBD1 as D (5 bases). Germline V gene sequence: CDR1 SGHDT, CDR2 YYEEEE. V was shortened by 0 bases and J by 9 bases, with 19 bases between the two germline ends. The length of the CDR3 is 17 residues. The CDR3 coding sequence is TGTGCCAGCAGCTTGGGGCGGCAGGGCCTAGGTGGTTCACCCCTCCACTTT. Its translation is CASSLGRQGLGGSPLHF.

In its sample, this clonotype was seen a few times. The chain is built from TRBV6-6 and TRBJ2-3; a possible D gene is TRBD2 (6 bases). CDR1 and CDR2 (germline): MNHNY, SVGAGI (reference sequence). The CDR3 runs to 12 residues. Deletions cut 7 bases from V and 3 bases from J, with 8 bases between. The CDR3 DNA is TGTGCCAGCAACCGGGGGACAGATACGCAGTATTTT. Amino acids: CASNRGTDTQYF.

The chain combines TRBV6-2 or TRBV6-3 with TRBJ2-4; 7 nucleotides match TRBD1. The V gene's germline CDR1 is MNHEY and CDR2 SVGEGT. J was trimmed by 0 bases and V by 5 bases; bases with no gene match: 7. The CDR3 spans 16 residues. The CDR3 sequence is CASSPRQGKAKNIQYF. In DNA form, the CDR3 reads TGTGCCAGCAGTCCCCGACAGGGCAAAGCCAAAAACATTCAGTACTTC.

The chain uses TRBV7-9 and TRBJ2-2; D possibly corresponds to TRBD2 (6 bases). This CDR3 spans 18 amino acids. CDR1 is SEHNR, CDR2 FQNEAQ, per germline (reference sequence). Trimming left V 5 bases short and J 4 bases short, with 23 bases between. The CDR3 coding sequence is TGTGCCAGCAGCCTGAGAGAACTAGCTGGGTTTGGCACCGGGGAGCTGTTTTTT. Translated: CASSLRELAGFGTGELFF.

This clonotype occurred a few times. The V and J genes are TRBV7-9 and TRBJ2-7; no clear D. Germline V lookup: CDR1 SEHNR, CDR2 FQNEAQ (reference sequence). The V end was cut by 0 bases, the J end by 5 bases, with 14 bases between. CDR3 length: 15 amino acids. CDR3 sequence reads: CASSLARSRVNEQYF. As DNA, the CDR3 is TGTGCCAGCAGCTTAGCGCGCTCTCGGGTTAACGAGCAGTACTTC.

This clonotype was seen more than once but under ten times. Here the CDR3 reads CASSRTGVFIAGNSPLHF. Written as DNA, the CDR3 is TGTGCCAGCAGTAGGACAGGGGTATTCATAGCGGGGAATTCACCCCTCCACTTT. The chain recombines TRBV27 with TRBJ1-6; 9 bases match TRBD1. The CDR3 length is 18 residues. The germline gives CDR1 MNHEY, CDR2 SMNVEV (reference sequence). The V segment lost 5 bases and the J segment 7 bases; nucleotides outside the gene matches: 15.

The DNA of the CDR3 is TGCAGTGCTAGTCAGGCGGGAGTAAACACTGAAGCTTTCTTT. This sequence encodes CSASQAGVNTEAFF. J is TRBJ1-1 and V is TRBV20-1, with D uncertain. Germline values: CDR1 DFQATT, CDR2 SNEGSKA (reference sequence). Between the trimmed V and J ends, which lost 3 bases and 2 bases, there was a span of 13 bases. This CDR3 has 14 amino acids.

J is TRBJ2-5 and V is TRBV18; D not resolved. The CDR3 consists of 12 residues. The germline CDR1 and CDR2 sequences are KGHSH and LQKENI. Trimming took 3 bases from V and 4 from J, leaving 6 bases between them. As DNA, the CDR3 is TGTGCCAGCTCACCTCCACGAGAGACCCAGTACTTC. It encodes CASSPPRETQYF.

This clonotype appeared once. Its ends do not fully match the called genes, so a read error is possible. CDR3 nucleotide sequence: TGCGCCGGCAGCGCTGAACAGCCACCGAACTATGGCTACACCTTC. Protein: CAGSAEQPPNYGYTF. The chain recombines TRBV5-1 with TRBJ1-2; D unresolved. Germline V CDR1 and CDR2: SGHRS, YFSETQ. CDR3 length equals 15 residues. Based on the CDR3 plus reference TRBV5-1 and TRBJ1-2, the full variable domain is KAGVTQTPRYLIKTRGQQVTLSCSPISGHRSVSWYQQTPGQGLQFLFEYFSETQRNKGNFPGRFSGRQFSNSRSEMNVSTLELGDSALYLCAGSAEQPPNYGYTFGSGTRLTVV.

The table lists this clonotype with many counts. The V call is TRBV7-9, the J call TRBJ1-3, with TRBD1 as a possible D gene (5 bases). The CDR3 spans 15 residues. V was trimmed by 1 base and J by 1 base, leaving 8 bases between them. Germline CDR1 reads SEHNR; CDR2 reads FQNEAQ (reference sequence). DNA for the CDR3: TGTGCCAGCAGCTTAGGGGGGTTATCTGGAAACACCATATATTTT. The encoded protein is CASSLGGLSGNTIYF. Full variable domain (rest looked up from reference TRBV7-9 and TRBJ1-3): DTGVSQNPRHKITKRGQNVTFRCDPISEHNRLYWYRQTLGQGPEFLTYFQNEAQLEKSRLLSDRFSAERPKGSFSTLEIQRTEQGDSAMYLCASSLGGLSGNTIYFGEGSWLTVV.

This clonotype was counted only a few times. The V and J genes are TRBV4-3 and TRBJ1-2, with TRBD1 matching over 9 bases. Germline-derived CDR1 and CDR2 are LGHNA and YSLEER. The CDR3 totals 16 residues. The V gene end was trimmed by 2 bases and the J gene end by 3 bases; junction bases not matched to a gene: 7. This CDR3 reads CASSQKTGGIDYGYTF. CDR3 coding DNA: TGCGCCAGCAGCCAAAAAACAGGGGGCATTGACTATGGCTACACCTTC.

The J gene is TRBJ2-1, the V gene TRBV12-3 or TRBV12-4; 14 bases are a match to TRBD2. The CDR3 sequence is 16 residues long. Trimming removed 6 bases from V and 9 bases from J; junction bases left unmatched: 10. CDR3 bases: TGTGCCAGCAGCCGGACTAGCGGGGGGACATACGGTGAGCAGTTCTTC. Translated: CASSRTSGGTYGEQFF.

This clonotype has a handful of counts. V and J are TRBV7-8 and TRBJ2-1; a possible D gene is TRBD2 (6 bases). The CDR3 is 17 residues long. Germline-derived CDR1 and CDR2 are SGHVS and FQNEAQ. Deletions cut 4 bases from V and 0 bases from J, with 16 bases between. CDR3 loop: CASSSVVSGSSYNEQFF. CDR3 nucleotides: TGTGCCAGCAGCTCCGTGGTTAGCGGAAGCTCCTACAATGAGCAGTTCTTC. The full variable domain, its missing parts supplied by reference TRBV7-8 and TRBJ2-1, is GAGVSQSPRYKVAKRGQDVALRCDPISGHVSLFWYQQALGQGPEFLTYFQNEAQLDKSGLPSDRFFAERPEGSVSTLKIQRTQQEDSAVYLCASSSVVSGSSYNEQFFGPGTRLTVL.

This clonotype was counted between two and nine times. This chain joins TRBV27 and TRBJ1-5, with TRBD1 matching over 9 bases. The V gene's germline CDR1 is MNHEY and CDR2 SMNVEV (reference sequence). Trimming took 6 bases from V and 4 from J; bases not matched to a gene: 4. CDR3 size: 14 residues. In DNA form, the CDR3 reads TGTGCCAGCAGCAAGACAGGGGGGAATCAGCCCCAGCATTTT. It is translated as CASSKTGGNQPQHF.

The chain employs TRBV6-1 and TRBJ1-5; weak D call: TRBD1 (5 bases). The V gene's germline CDR1 is MNHNS and CDR2 SASEGT. The CDR3 is 14 residues long. The ends were cut back, 3 bases at V and 5 bases at J, with 11 bases in the middle. CDR3 DNA: TGTGCCAGCAGTGAGGGGGGAAATGATCAGCCCCAGCATTTT. This sequence encodes CASSEGGNDQPQHF.

The rearrangement uses TRBV28 and TRBJ2-4, with 8 bases that match TRBD1. V lost 4 bases, J lost 1 base, and 3 bases stayed unmatched. The CDR3 is 15 amino acids. Germline CDR1 and CDR2: MDHEN and SYDVKM. CDR3 residues: CASSSQGAAKNIQYF. For the CDR3, the DNA is TGTGCCAGCAGTTCTCAGGGGGCGGCCAAAAACATTCAGTACTTC.

The sample holds a few counts of this clonotype. This rearrangement joins TRBV3-1 to TRBJ1-1; D unclear. The CDR3 runs to 14 residues. V was pared by 0 bases and J by 0 bases, with 5 bases between. Germline V gives CDR1 LGHDT, CDR2 YNNKEL (reference sequence). CDR3 loop: CASSQDTLNTEAFF. DNA for the CDR3: TGTGCCAGCAGCCAAGATACTCTGAACACTGAAGCTTTCTTT.

V and J are TRBV30 and TRBJ2-3; D is possibly TRBD2 (6 bases). Germline assignment: CDR1 GTSNPN and CDR2 SVGIG (reference sequence). The CDR3 extends over 13 amino acids. Trimming took 5 bases from V and 6 from J, leaving 15 bases between them. CDR3: CAWSLRGGDTQYF. The CDR3 DNA reads as TGTGCCTGGTCCCTGCGGGGTGGGGATACGCAGTATTTT.

This clonotype was counted ten times or more. The chain joins TRBV20-1 to TRBJ2-3; D unclear. The CDR3 has 11 residues. With 3 bases removed from V and 5 bases from J, the gap between germline ends came to 6 bases. Germline V gene data show CDR1 as DFQATT and CDR2 as SNEGSKA (reference sequence). DNA for the CDR3: TGCAGTGCTAGCATTATAGATACGCAGTATTTT. Protein sequence: CSASIIDTQYF.

In its sample, this clonotype was seen many times. V is TRBV7-8 and J is TRBJ2-3; 8 nucleotides agree with TRBD2. CDR1 SGHVS and CDR2 FQNEAQ come from the germline V gene. The CDR3 runs 15 residues. V lost 1 base, J lost 8 bases, and 8 bases stayed unmatched. CDR3 coding DNA: TGTGCCAGCAGCTTAGTAGCGGGGAGTAGGGGTACGCAGTATTTT. Translating gives CASSLVAGSRGTQYF.

This chain links TRBV20-1 with TRBJ2-7; TRBD1 or TRBD2 may be the D gene (5 bases each). The CDR3 runs 12 residues. The V gene's germline CDR1 is DFQATT and CDR2 SNEGSKA (reference sequence). Deletions cut 3 bases from V and 7 bases from J, with 13 bases between. The CDR3 region has the DNA TGCAGTGCTAGCAACGGGGCCGGAGAGCAGTACTTC. This sequence encodes CSASNGAGEQYF.

CDR3 DNA: TGTGCCAGCAGTAACAATGAGCAGTTCTTC. This sequence encodes CASSNNEQFF. The rearrangement links TRBV6-2 or TRBV6-3 to TRBJ2-1; no firm D call. Germline V CDR1 and CDR2: MNHEY, SVGEGT. V lost 5 bases and J lost 5, with 1 base in between. The CDR3 has 10 residues.

This clonotype was recorded many times. This sequence joins TRBV6-1 and TRBJ2-2; the match to TRBD2 covers 11 bases. Germline V gives CDR1 MNHNS, CDR2 SASEGT. V shed 6 bases and J 0 bases; nucleotides not matched to a gene: 0. This CDR3 is 15 amino acids long. The CDR3 sequence: CASRTSGTNTGELFF. CDR3 sequence (DNA): TGTGCCAGCAGGACTAGCGGGACGAACACCGGGGAGCTGTTTTTT.